This TCR beta chain emerged from a study of T cells after yellow fever vaccination. Study-wide results and caveats: The booster response re-showed most primary clones: 96% CD4, over 80% CD8.

The sample holds a few counts of this clonotype. Its target is not known. Trimming took off 6 bases at V and 2 bases at J, with 17 bases between the two ends. Germline V gene lookup returns CDR1 DFQATT and CDR2 SNEGSKA (reference sequence). CDR3 length: 14 residues. They built TCR cDNA with 5'RACE template switching, a step that put in a universal primer site and UMIs. TCRdb processed the 5' RACE reads anew with MiXCR; each CDR3 protein has one entry. The table has around 500,000 distinct CDR3 sequences, just over 20% seen once. Source: PBMCs, taken less than 25 days after the first yellow fever vaccination. The source of this sequence is a man aged 18 to 29 who received the YFV17D yellow fever vaccine. This rearrangement joins TRBV20-1 to TRBJ2-7; D is tentatively TRBD1 or TRBD2 (6 bases each). The CDR3 sequence: CSAGGDFVAYEQYF. The CDR3 DNA sequence: TGCAGTGCCGGGGGCGACTTTGTGGCCTACGAGCAGTACTTC.